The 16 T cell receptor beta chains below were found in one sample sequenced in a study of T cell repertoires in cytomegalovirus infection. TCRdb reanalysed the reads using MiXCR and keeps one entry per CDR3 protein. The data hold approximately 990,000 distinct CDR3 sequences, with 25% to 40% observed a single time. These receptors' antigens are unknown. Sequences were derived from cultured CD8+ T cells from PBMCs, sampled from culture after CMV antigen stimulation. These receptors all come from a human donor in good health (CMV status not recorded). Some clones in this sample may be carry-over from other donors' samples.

CDR3 amino acids: CASSLVRNINYGYTF. The CDR3 DNA reads TGTGCCAGCAGTTTAGTACGGAATATTAACTATGGCTACACCTTC. The V and J genes are TRBV28 and TRBJ1-2; D is uncertain. CDR1 is MDHEN, CDR2 SYDVKM, per germline. The CDR3 contains 15 residues. V was shortened by 2 bases and J by 1 base, with 11 bases between the two germline ends.

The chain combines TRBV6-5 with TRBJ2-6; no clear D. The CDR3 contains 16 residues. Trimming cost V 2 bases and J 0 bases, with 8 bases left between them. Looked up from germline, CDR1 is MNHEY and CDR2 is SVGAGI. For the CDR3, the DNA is TGTGCCAGCAGTTACGTCAGTCTCTCTGGGGCCAACGTCCTGACTTTC. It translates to CASSYVSLSGANVLTF.

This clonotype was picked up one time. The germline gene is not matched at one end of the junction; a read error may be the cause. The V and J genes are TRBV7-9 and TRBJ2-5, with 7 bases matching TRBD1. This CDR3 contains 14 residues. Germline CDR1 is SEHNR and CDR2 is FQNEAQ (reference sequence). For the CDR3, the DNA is TGTGCCAGCAGAGATGAGGGGGCAGATGAGACCCAGCACTTC. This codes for CASRDEGADETQHF.

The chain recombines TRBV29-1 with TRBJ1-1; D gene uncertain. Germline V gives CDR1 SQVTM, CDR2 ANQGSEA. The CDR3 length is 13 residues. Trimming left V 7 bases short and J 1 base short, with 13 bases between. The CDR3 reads CSAHGSRNTEAFF. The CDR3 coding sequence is TGCAGCGCCCACGGGTCTCGGAACACTGAAGCTTTCTTT. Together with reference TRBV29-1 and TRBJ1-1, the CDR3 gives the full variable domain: SAVISQKPSRDICQRGTSLTIQCQVDSQVTMMFWYRQQPGQSLTLIATANQGSEATYESGFVIDKFPISRPNLTFSTLTVSNMSPEDSSIYLCSAHGSRNTEAFFGQGTRLTVV.

CDR3 loop: CAKTSGGPSPPYSTDTQYF. CDR3 nucleotides: TGTGCCAAAACTAGCGGGGGGCCATCTCCACCATATAGCACAGATACGCAGTATTTT. The chain uses TRBV2 and TRBJ2-3, with 12 bases aligning to TRBD2. V lost 10 bases and J lost 0; bases outside the gene matches: 17. Looked up from germline, CDR1 is SNHLY and CDR2 is FYNNEI. This CDR3 is 19 amino acids long.

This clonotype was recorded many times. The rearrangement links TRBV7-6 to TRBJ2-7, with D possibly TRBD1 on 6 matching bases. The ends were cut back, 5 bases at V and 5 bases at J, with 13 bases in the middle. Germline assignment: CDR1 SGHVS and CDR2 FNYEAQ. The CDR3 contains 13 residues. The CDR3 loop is CASSQGQPDEQYF. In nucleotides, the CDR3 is TGTGCCAGCAGCCAGGGGCAGCCCGACGAGCAGTACTTC.

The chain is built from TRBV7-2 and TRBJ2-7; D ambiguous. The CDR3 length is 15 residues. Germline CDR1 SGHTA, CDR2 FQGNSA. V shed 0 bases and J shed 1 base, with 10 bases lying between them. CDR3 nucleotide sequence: TGTGCCAGCAGCTTAGCTATTGGGATTTCCTACGAGCAGTACTTC. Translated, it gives CASSLAIGISYEQYF.

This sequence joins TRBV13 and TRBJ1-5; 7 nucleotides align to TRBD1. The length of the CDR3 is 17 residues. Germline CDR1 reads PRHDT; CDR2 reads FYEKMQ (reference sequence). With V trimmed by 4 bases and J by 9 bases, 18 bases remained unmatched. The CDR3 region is CASSSGRDSTPLRPQHF. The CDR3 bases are TGTGCCAGCAGCTCCGGGAGGGACAGCACCCCTCTCCGGCCCCAGCATTTT.

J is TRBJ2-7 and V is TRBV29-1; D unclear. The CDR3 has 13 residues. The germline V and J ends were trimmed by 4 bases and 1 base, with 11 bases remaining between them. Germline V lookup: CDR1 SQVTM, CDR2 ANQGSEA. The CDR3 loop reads CSVVGMSSYEQYF. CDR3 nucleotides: TGCAGCGTTGTGGGGATGTCGTCCTACGAGCAGTACTTC.

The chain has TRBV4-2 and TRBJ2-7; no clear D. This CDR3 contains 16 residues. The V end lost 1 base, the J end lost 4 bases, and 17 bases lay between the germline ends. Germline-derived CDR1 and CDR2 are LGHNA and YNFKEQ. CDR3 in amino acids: CASSQGLRQLNYEQYF. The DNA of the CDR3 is TGTGCCAGCAGCCAAGGACTCCGGCAGCTAAATTACGAGCAGTACTTC.

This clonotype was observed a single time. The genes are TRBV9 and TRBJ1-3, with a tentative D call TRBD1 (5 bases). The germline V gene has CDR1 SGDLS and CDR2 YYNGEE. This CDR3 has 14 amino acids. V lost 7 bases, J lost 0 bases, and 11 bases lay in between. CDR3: CASGGASSGNTIYF. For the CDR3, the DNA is TGTGCCAGCGGCGGGGCCTCCTCTGGAAACACCATATATTTT.

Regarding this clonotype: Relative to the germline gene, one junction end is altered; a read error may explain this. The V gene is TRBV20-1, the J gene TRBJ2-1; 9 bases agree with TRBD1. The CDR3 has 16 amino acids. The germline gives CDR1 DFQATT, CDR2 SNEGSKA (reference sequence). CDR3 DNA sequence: TGCAGTGCTAGAGCTGCCGGGACAGGGTTCTACGATGAGCAGTTCTTC. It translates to CSARAAGTGFYDEQFF.

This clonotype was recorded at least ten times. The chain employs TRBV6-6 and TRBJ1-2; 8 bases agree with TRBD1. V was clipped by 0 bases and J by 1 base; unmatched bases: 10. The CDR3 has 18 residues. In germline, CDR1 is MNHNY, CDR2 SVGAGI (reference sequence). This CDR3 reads CASSYSIGDRNLNYGYTF. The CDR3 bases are TGTGCCAGCAGTTACTCGATTGGGGACAGGAACCTTAACTATGGCTACACCTTC.

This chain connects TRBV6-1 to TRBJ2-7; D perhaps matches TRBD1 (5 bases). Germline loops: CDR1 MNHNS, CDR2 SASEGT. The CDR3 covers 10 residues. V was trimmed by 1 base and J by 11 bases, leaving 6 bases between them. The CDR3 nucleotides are TGTGCCAGCAGTGAAGGACAGAAGTACTTC. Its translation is CASSEGQKYF.

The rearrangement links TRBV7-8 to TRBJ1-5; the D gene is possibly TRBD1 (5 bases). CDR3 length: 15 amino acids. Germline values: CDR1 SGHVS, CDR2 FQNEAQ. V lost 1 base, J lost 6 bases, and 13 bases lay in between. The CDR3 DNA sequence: TGTGCCAGCAGCTTAGAGGCGGGGGGTATTCAGCCCCAGCATTTT. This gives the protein CASSLEAGGIQPQHF.

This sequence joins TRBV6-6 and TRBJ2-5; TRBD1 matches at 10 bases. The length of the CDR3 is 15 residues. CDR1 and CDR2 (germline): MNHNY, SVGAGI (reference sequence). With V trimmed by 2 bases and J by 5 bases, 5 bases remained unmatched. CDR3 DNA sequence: TGTGCCAGCAGTTACCGGGACAGGGGACCCGAGACCCAGTACTTC. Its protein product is CASSYRDRGPETQYF.